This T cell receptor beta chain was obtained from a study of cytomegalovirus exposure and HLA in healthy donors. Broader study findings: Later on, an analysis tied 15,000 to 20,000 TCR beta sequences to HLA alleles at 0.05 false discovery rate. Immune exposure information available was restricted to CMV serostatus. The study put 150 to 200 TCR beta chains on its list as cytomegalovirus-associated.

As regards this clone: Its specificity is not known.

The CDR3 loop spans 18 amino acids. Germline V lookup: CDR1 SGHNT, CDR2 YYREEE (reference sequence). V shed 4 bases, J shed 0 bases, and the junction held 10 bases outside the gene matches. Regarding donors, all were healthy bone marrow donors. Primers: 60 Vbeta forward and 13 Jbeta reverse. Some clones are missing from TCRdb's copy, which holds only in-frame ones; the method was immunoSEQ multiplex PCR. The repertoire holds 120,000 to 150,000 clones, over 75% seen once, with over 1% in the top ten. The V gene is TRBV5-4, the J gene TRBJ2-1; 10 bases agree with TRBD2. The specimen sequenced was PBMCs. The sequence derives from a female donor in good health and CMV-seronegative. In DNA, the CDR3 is TGTGCCAGCAGCACCGGGACTAGCGTACAGAGCTCCTACAATGAGCAGTTCTTC. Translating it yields CASSTGTSVQSSYNEQFF.